What follows are 7 T cell receptor beta chains derived from one specimen sequenced in a study of blood T cell repertoires in COVID-19. Some clones are missing from TCRdb's copy, which holds only in-frame ones; the method was immunoSEQ multiplex PCR. This sample has 20,000 to 25,000 clones, with roughly 88% found just once. Sequencing input: peripheral blood. The source is an elderly woman with active or convalescent COVID-19.

The genes are TRBV4-3 and TRBJ1-1; 9 bases agree with TRBD1. V dropped 1 base and J dropped 5; count of bases not matched to a gene: 5. Germline values: CDR1 LGHNA, CDR2 YSLEER. This CDR3 is built from 15 residues. CDR3 DNA: TGCGCCAGCAGCCAAGTATCGGGACAGGGAACTGAAGCTTTCTTT. Its translation is CASSQVSGQGTEAFF.

This clone appeared once. This sequence joins TRBV13 and TRBJ2-4, with 7 bases matching TRBD1. The ends lost 2 bases at V and 3 bases at J; junction bases unmatched: 10. CDR3 size: 17 residues. The germline gives CDR1 PRHDT, CDR2 FYEKMQ (reference sequence). The CDR3 protein is CASSLLYGQGVKNIQYF. The CDR3 bases are TGTGCCAGCAGCTTACTTTATGGGCAGGGGGTCAAAAACATTCAGTACTTC.

The J gene is TRBJ2-3, the V gene TRBV5-1; a weak D match, TRBD1 (6 bases). The CDR3 runs to 15 residues. In germline, CDR1 is SGHRS, CDR2 YFSETQ. Trimming cost V 2 bases and J 2 bases, with 12 bases left between them. The CDR3 sequence: CASSFQTGDTDTQYF. Here the CDR3 DNA reads TGCGCCAGCAGCTTCCAGACAGGTGACACAGATACGCAGTATTTT.

The chain carries TRBV7-2 and TRBJ1-1; 9 positions match TRBD1. V shed 4 bases and J 2 bases; nucleotides not matched to a gene: 5. CDR1 and CDR2 from the germline V gene are SGHTA and FQGNSA. CDR3 size: 15 residues. The CDR3 DNA sequence: TGTGCCAGCAGCTATTTACAGGGGGCAAACACTGAAGCTTTCTTT. This codes for CASSYLQGANTEAFF.

V gene TRBV3-1 (or the pseudogene TRBV3-2) combines with J gene TRBJ2-2, with D perhaps matching TRBD2 (6 bases). There are 17 residues in the CDR3. Trimming shortened V by 4 bases and J by 6 bases, and 21 bases separated the two germline ends. Germline CDR1 is LGHDT and CDR2 is YNNKEL (reference sequence). The CDR3 sequence is CASSLTPGLARAGELFF. CDR3 sequence (DNA): TGTGCCAGCAGCCTCACACCGGGACTGGCCAGGGCCGGGGAGCTGTTTTTT.

The chain recombines TRBV7-6 with TRBJ1-3, with 7 bases fitting TRBD1. The V gene's germline CDR1 is SGHVS and CDR2 FNYEAQ. This CDR3 contains 15 residues. J lost 6 bases, V lost 5 bases, and 10 bases had no gene match. CDR3 nucleotide sequence: TGTGCCAGCAGCCGTGCGGCAGGGGGTCAAAACACCATATATTTT. Its protein is CASSRAAGGQNTIYF.

The chain employs TRBV7-9 and TRBJ2-2, with 10 bases lining up with TRBD1. The J segment lost 6 bases and the V segment lost 1 base, leaving 2 bases of the junction unmatched. The CDR3 loop spans 15 amino acids. Per the germline V gene, CDR1 is SEHNR and CDR2 is FQNEAQ (reference sequence). Here the CDR3 reads CASSLGTGGPGELFF. The CDR3 region has the DNA TGTGCCAGCAGCTTAGGGACAGGGGGTCCCGGGGAGCTGTTTTTT.